This T cell receptor beta chain was sequenced for a study of blood T cells in healthy people across ages. This clonotype was detected a few times. Germline is not matched at one junction end, which may reflect a read error. The use of a sample-barcoded 5' primer and a J-beta primer mix characterized a second PCR of about 7 to 12 cycles. TCRdb ran MiXCR on the 5' RACE reads and lists one entry per CDR3 protein. The sample has approximately 800,000 distinct CDR3 sequences, about 26% seen once. Researchers report isolating at least 6 million PBMCs per sample. The CDR3 is made up of 16 amino acids. The germline CDR1 and CDR2 sequences are DFQATT and SNEGSKA (reference sequence). These data also formed part of another study, on T cells of mothers and their children.

The chain uses TRBV20-1 and TRBJ2-1, with 8 bases lining up with TRBD2. Sequenced: blood. The receptor was derived from a boy between 10 and 17 years old in good health. CDR3: CSARDSSGGTYNEQFF. CDR3 DNA sequence: TGCAGTGCTAGAGATTCGAGCGGGGGAACCTATAATGAGCAGTTCTTC.